This T cell receptor beta chain comes out of a study of OX40 agonist ivuxolimab in advanced cancers. Study in general: A history of anti-PD-1, anti-PD-L1 or anti-CTLA-4 therapy was acceptable, and over 30% had some.

Generated by immunoSEQ multiplex PCR, the TCRdb table keeps only in-frame clones and is missing some. The sample records 60,000 to 85,000 clones, approximately 80% being singletons. Broader study findings: Certain nonresponders additionally had low normalized T-cell clonal expansion. The study observed clonal expansion of CD4+ and CD8+ blood T cells by week 6 at 0.1 to 3.0 mg/kg.

A word on this clone: Its target is not known.

Anyone with autoimmune disease history or systemic immunosuppression was excluded. Material: CD4+ or CD8+ T cells sorted from blood, obtained in a trial of the OX40 agonist ivuxolimab. This clonotype was sampled from an adult with an advanced solid tumor such as melanoma, head and neck, liver or kidney cancer.

The chain's CDR3 is CASSDILAGSTDTQYF. The CDR3 DNA is TGTGCCAGCAGCGATATACTAGCGGGGAGCACAGATACGCAGTATTTT. This rearrangement joins TRBV7-2 to TRBJ2-3; 10 bases map to TRBD2. With V trimmed by 5 bases and J by 0 bases, 5 bases remained unmatched. The length of the CDR3 is 16 residues. The V gene's germline CDR1 is SGHTA and CDR2 FQGNSA.